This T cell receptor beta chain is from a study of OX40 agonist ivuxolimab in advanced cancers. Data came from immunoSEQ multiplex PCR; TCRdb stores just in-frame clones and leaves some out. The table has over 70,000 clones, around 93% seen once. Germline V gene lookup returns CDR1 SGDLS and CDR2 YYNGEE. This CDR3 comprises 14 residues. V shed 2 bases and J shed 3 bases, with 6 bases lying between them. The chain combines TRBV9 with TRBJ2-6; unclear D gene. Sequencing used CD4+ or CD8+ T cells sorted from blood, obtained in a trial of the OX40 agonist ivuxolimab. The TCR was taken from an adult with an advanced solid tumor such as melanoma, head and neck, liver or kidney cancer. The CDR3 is CASSVGVGANVLTF. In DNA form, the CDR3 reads TGTGCCAGCAGCGTTGGGGTTGGGGCCAACGTCCTGACTTTC. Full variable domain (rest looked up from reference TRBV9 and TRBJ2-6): DSGVTQTPKHLITATGQRVTLRCSPRSGDLSVYWYQQSLDQGLQFLIQYYNGEERAKGNILERFSAQQFPDLHSELNLSSLELGDSALYFCASSVGVGANVLTFGAGSRLTVL.